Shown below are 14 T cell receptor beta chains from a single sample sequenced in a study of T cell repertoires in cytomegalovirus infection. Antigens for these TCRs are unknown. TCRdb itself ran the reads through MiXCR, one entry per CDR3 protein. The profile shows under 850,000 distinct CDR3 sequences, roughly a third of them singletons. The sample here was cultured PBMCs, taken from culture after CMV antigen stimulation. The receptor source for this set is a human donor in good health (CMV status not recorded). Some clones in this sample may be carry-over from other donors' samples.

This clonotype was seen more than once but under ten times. CDR3 coding DNA: TGTGCTAGTGCCCTAGGGGCCGCGGGGGCAGATACGCAGTATTTT. Translating it yields CASALGAAGADTQYF. The chain joins TRBV12-5 to TRBJ2-3; 7 bases fit TRBD2. Per the germline V gene, CDR1 is LGHNT and CDR2 is FRNRAP. V shed 7 bases, J shed 4 bases, and the junction held 11 bases outside the gene matches. This CDR3 is 15 amino acids long.

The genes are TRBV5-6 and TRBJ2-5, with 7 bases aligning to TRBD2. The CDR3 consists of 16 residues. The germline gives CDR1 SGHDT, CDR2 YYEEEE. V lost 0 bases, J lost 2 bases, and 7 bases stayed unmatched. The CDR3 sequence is CASSLGPPGLQETQYF. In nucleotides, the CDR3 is TGTGCCAGCAGCTTGGGCCCACCGGGACTACAAGAGACCCAGTACTTC.

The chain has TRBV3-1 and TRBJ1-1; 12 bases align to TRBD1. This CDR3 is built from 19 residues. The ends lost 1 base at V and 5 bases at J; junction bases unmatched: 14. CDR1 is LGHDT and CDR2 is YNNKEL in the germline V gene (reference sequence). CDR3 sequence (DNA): TGTGCCAGCAGCCAAGGGATCCCCGGGACAGGGGGCGGCTGGACTGAAGCTTTCTTT. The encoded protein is CASSQGIPGTGGGWTEAFF.

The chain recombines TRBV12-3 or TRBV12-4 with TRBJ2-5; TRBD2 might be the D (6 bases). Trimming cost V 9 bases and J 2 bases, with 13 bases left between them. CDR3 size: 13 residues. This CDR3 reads CASKGDLQETQYF. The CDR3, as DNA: TGTGCCAGTAAAGGGGACTTACAAGAGACCCAGTACTTC.

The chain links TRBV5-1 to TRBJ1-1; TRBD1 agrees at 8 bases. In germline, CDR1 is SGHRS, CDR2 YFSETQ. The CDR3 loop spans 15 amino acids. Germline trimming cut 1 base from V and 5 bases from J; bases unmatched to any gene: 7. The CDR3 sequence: CASSLNQGAGTEAFF. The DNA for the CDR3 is TGCGCCAGCAGCTTGAATCAGGGGGCAGGAACTGAAGCTTTCTTT.

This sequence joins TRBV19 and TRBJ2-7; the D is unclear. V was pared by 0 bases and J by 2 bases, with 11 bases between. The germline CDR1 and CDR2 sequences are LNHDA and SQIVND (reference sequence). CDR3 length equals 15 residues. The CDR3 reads CASSIDLYSPYEQYF. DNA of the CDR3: TGTGCCAGTAGTATAGATCTGTACAGTCCCTACGAGCAGTACTTC. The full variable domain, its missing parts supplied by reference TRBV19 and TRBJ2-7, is DGGITQSPKYLFRKEGQNVTLSCEQNLNHDAMYWYRQDPGQGLRLIYYSQIVNDFQKGDIAEGYSVSREKKESFPLTVTSAQKNPTAFYLCASSIDLYSPYEQYFGPGTRLTVT.

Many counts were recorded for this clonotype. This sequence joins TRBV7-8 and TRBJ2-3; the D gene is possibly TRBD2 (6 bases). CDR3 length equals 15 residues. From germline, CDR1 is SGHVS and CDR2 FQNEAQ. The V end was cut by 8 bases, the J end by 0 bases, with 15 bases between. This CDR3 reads CASGRRTTSTDTQYF. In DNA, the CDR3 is TGTGCCAGCGGGAGGCGGACTACTAGCACAGATACGCAGTATTTT.

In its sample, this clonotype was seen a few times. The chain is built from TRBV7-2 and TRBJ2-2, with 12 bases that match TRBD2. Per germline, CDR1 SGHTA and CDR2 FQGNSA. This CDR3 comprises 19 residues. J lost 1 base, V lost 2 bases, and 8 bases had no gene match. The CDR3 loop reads CASSLRVASGRVNTGELFF. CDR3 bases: TGTGCCAGCAGCTTAAGGGTTGCTAGCGGGAGGGTGAACACCGGGGAGCTGTTTTTT.

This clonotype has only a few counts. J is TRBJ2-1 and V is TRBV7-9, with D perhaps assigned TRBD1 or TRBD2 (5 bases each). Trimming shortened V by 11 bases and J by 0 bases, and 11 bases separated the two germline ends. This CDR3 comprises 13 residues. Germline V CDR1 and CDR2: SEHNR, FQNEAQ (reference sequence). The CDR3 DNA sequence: TGTGCCTTACGGGGCTTCTCCTACAATGAGCAGTTCTTC. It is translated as CALRGFSYNEQFF.

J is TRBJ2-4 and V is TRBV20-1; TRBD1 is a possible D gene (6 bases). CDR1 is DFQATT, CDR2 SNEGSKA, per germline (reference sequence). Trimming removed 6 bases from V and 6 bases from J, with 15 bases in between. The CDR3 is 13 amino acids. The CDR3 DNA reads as TGCAGTGCCCCCCGGGACACCTTAAACATTCAGTACTTC. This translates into CSAPRDTLNIQYF.

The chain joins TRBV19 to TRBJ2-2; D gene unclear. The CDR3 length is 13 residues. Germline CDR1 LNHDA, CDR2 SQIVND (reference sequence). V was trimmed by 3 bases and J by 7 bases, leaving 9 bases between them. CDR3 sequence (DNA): TGTGCCAGTAGTATTATGACTGGCGGGGAGCTGTTTTTT. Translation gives CASSIMTGGELFF.

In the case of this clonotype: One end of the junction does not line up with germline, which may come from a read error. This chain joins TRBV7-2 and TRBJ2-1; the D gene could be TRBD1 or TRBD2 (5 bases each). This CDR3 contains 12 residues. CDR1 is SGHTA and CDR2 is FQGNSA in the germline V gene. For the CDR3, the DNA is TGTGCCAGCAGCCCGGGGCCCCGGATACCGGTCTTC. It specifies CASSPGPRIPVF.

This CDR3 is CASSMTGTRETQYF. In DNA form, the CDR3 reads TGTGCCAGCAGTATGACCGGGACAAGGGAGACCCAGTACTTC. The chain carries TRBV12-3 or TRBV12-4 and TRBJ2-5; D is possibly TRBD1 (6 bases). V lost 5 bases, J lost 5 bases, and 15 bases lay in between. The CDR3 runs to 14 residues.

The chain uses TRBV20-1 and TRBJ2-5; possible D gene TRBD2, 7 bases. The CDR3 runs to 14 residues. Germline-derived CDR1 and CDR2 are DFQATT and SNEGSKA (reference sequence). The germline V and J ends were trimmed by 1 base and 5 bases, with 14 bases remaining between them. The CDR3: CSARAPGGGETQYF. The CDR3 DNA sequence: TGCAGTGCTAGAGCACCGGGGGGCGGGGAGACCCAGTACTTC.